This T cell receptor beta chain was sequenced in a study of cytomegalovirus exposure and HLA in healthy donors. Study-level results: For cytomegalovirus status, the classifier reportedly gave diagnoses with high specificity and sensitivity. A later analysis found first-cohort TCR clusters tended to co-occur in the roughly 120 validation repertoires.

As to this clone: What it binds is unknown.

This table comes from immunoSEQ multiplex PCR, and its TCRdb copy is limited to in-frame clones, with some not included. The sample lists roughly 75,000 clones, nearly 95% seen once, with roughly 2% in the top ten. The donors formed part of the roughly 120-subject validation cohort, distinct from the approximately 670-subject first cohort. Sequencing input: PBMCs. This TCR was sampled from a woman aged 18-29 years in good health and CMV-seronegative.

This chain's CDR3 is CASSRMDRAGELFF. The CDR3 coding sequence is TGCGCCAGCAGCCGAATGGACAGGGCTGGGGAGCTGTTTTTT. J is TRBJ2-2 and V is TRBV5-1; TRBD1 matches at 8 bases. In germline, CDR1 is SGHRS, CDR2 YFSETQ. The CDR3 is 14 amino acids. V trimming: 4 bases; J trimming: 8 bases; junction bases outside the gene matches: 7.